Given below is one T cell receptor (beta chain) in context. Its cognate antigen is unknown. Every sample had a minimum of 7 million PBMCs isolated. This entry belongs to a study of blood T cells in healthy people across ages. Primers used in a second PCR of roughly 7 to 12 cycles were a sample-barcoded 5' primer and a J-beta primer mix. A template-switch adaptor with 12 random nucleotides tagged each cDNA molecule. MiXCR, run by TCRdb on the 5' RACE reads, gives a single entry per CDR3 protein. This sample has roughly 570,000 distinct CDR3 sequences, with 27% found just once. General study points: Age brought a roughly linear fall in TCR beta diversity measured per million T cells.

This CDR3 comprises 15 residues. From germline, CDR1 is SGHTA and CDR2 FQGNSA. Trimming took off 4 bases at V and 2 bases at J, with 13 bases between the two ends. The rearrangement joins TRBV7-2 to TRBJ2-3, with D perhaps TRBD2 (6 bases). This receptor was identified in a woman in her seventies in good health. The sample was blood. CDR3 in amino acids: CASSSQAGYTDTQYF. CDR3 DNA: TGTGCCAGCAGCTCACAAGCGGGTTACACAGATACGCAGTATTTT.